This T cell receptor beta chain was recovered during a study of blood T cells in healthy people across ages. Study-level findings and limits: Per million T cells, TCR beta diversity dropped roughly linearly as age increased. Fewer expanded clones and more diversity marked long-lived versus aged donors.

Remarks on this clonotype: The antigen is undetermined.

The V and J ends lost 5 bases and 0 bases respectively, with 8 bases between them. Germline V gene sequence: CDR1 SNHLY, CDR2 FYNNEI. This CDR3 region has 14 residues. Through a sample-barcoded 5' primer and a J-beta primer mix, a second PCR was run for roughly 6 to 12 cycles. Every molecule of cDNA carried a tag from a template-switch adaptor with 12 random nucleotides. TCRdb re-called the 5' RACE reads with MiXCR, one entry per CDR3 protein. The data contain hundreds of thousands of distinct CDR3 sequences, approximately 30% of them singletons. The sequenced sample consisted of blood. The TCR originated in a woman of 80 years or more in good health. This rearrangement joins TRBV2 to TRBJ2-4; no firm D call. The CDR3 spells CASSRTVAKNIQYF. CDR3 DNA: TGTGCCAGCAGTAGGACGGTAGCCAAAAACATTCAGTACTTC.